Listed below are T cell receptor beta chains from one sample, sequenced in a study of T-cell memory formation after mild COVID-19. MiXCR, run by TCRdb on the 5' RACE reads, gives a single entry per CDR3 protein. The data hold roughly 40,000 distinct CDR3 sequences, with 5.5% to 8.5% observed a single time. Material: PBMCs or a T cell subset sorted from them (not recorded which). The receptors originated from an adult who had mild COVID-19 (a few samples of this study predate the infection). Cell type and time point are not known. Both conserved end residues are part of each CDR3. D genes are given only for firm matches. Clone size is given for some rows only: seen once, a few or many times, or a class if the clone is expanded.

v_call	clone_size	j_call	d_call	cdr3_nt	cdr3_aa
TRBV2	few	TRBJ1-2	NA	TGTGCCAGCAGTGTAGTACGGAGAAATGGCTACACCTTC	CASSVVRRNGYTF
TRBV2	many	TRBJ1-2	NA	TGTGCCAGCACCGGGGACGTCTATGGCTACACCTTC	CASTGDVYGYTF
TRBV5-1	many	TRBJ2-5	TRBD1	TGCGCCAGCAGCTTGAATCCGGGACAGCAAGAGACCCAGTACTTC	CASSLNPGQQETQYF
TRBV20-1	few	TRBJ2-2	NA	TGCAGTGCTTCGGACCTTACCCACACCGGGGAGCTGTTTTTT	CSASDLTHTGELFF
TRBV29-1	many	TRBJ2-1	TRBD2	TGCAGCGTCCGAGGGGGGACTAGCGGATACAATGAGCAGTTCTTC	CSVRGGTSGYNEQFF
TRBV20-1	many	TRBJ2-2	NA	TGCAGTGCTAGAGATAGCCAGGGCACCCTGAACACCGGGGAGCTGTTTTTT	CSARDSQGTLNTGELFF
TRBV6-1	NA	TRBJ2-7	NA	TGTGCCAGCAGTGAAGAACCGACGTCCAACTACGAGCAGTACTTC	CASSEEPTSNYEQYF
TRBV24-1	few	TRBJ2-1	TRBD1	TGTGCCACCAGTGGGGGGAGGTTGGGGACAGGGCCCTACAATGAGCAGTTCTTC	CATSGGRLGTGPYNEQFF
TRBV4-1	many	TRBJ2-5	NA	TGCGCCAGCAGCCAAGTCGGGGGTTCAGAGACCCAGTACTTC	CASSQVGGSETQYF
TRBV7-9	many	TRBJ2-1	NA	TGTGCCAGCAGCCCGAATGCCCGAAGAGGGTACAATGAGCAGTTCTTC	CASSPNARRGYNEQFF
TRBV6-2/TRBV6-3	few	TRBJ1-2	TRBD1	TGTGCCAGCAGAACTACAGGGGAGAGCTATGGCTACACCTTC	CASRTTGESYGYTF
TRBV3-1	NA	TRBJ2-5	TRBD2	TGTGCCGGTGGACTAGCGGGATCGGAGACCCAGTACTTC	CAGGLAGSETQYF
TRBV16	many	TRBJ1-1	NA	TGTGCCAGCAGCCATCTGCGAATAGGGGGGAGGACTGAAGCTTTCTTT	CASSHLRIGGRTEAFF
TRBV24-1	many	TRBJ2-3	TRBD1	TGTGCCACCCAGACGACAGGGGAGGTCACAGATACGCAGTATTTT	CATQTTGEVTDTQYF
TRBV6-6	many	TRBJ2-7	TRBD2	TGTGCCAGCAGTCCCCGGGACTACAACTACTACGAGCAGTACTTC	CASSPRDYNYYEQYF
TRBV5-6	NA	TRBJ2-2	TRBD2	TGTGCCAGCAGCTTGGTAGCGGGGGCGCGAGACACCGGGGAGCTGTTTTTT	CASSLVAGARDTGELFF
TRBV21-1	NA	TRBJ2-7	NA	TGTGCCAGCAGCCCCCCGCGCAGGGAAAACTACGAGCAGTACTTC	CASSPPRRENYEQYF
TRBV27	many	TRBJ2-7	TRBD2	TGTGCCAGCAGTGTTCCTAGCGGGGGCTCCTACGAGCAGTACTTC	CASSVPSGGSYEQYF
TRBV14	many	TRBJ2-2	NA	TGTGCCACTCGCGTGGGGGCGTTGAACACCGGGGAGCTGTTTTTT	CATRVGALNTGELFF
TRBV5-5	NA	TRBJ2-1	NA	TGTGCCAGCAGCTTTAGGGGCTACAATGAGCAGTTCTTC	CASSFRGYNEQFF
TRBV27	few	TRBJ2-2	NA	TGTGCCAGCAGTCTCGGCCCTGTCCCCCTCGTTACCGGGGAGCTGTTTTTT	CASSLGPVPLVTGELFF
TRBV11-3	NA	TRBJ2-7	TRBD2	TGTGCCAGCAGCTTCCGACTAGCAGTTGCCGAGCAGTACTTC	CASSFRLAVAEQYF
TRBV5-6	many	TRBJ2-7	NA	TGTGCCAGCAGCTTGCGCTCCTACGAGCAGTACTTC	CASSLRSYEQYF
TRBV30	NA	TRBJ2-1	NA	TGTGCCTGGAGTAAGGGATATGAGCAGTTCTTC	CAWSKGYEQFF
TRBV5-1	NA	TRBJ2-3	NA	TGCGCCAGCAGCCCGACAGGTACAGATACGCAGTATTTT	CASSPTGTDTQYF
TRBV7-2	NA	TRBJ1-4	NA	TGTGCCAGCAGCTTAGCACAGGGTTCCTATGAAAAACTGTTTTTT	CASSLAQGSYEKLFF
TRBV5-4	once	TRBJ2-7	NA	TGTGCCGGGGGGCGGGGTCGAGAGGCCTACGAGCAGTACTTC	CAGGRGREAYEQYF
TRBV6-2/TRBV6-3	many	TRBJ2-5	NA	TGTGCCAGCAGTTATCGGCGGACCCAAGAGACCCAGTACTTC	CASSYRRTQETQYF
TRBV4-1	many	TRBJ1-4	NA	TGCGCCAGCAGCCAAACCACCAGGGCGACTAATGAAAAACTGTTTTTT	CASSQTTRATNEKLFF